This TCR beta chain was retrieved from a study of control samples from healthy donors and cancer patients. Using immunoSEQ multiplex PCR, the repertoire was profiled, and TCRdb retains in-frame clones only, with some absent. This sample yields some 130,000 clones, of which around 92% are seen a single time; about 1.9% belongs to the top ten. There are 12 residues in the CDR3. Germline V gives CDR1 SQVTM, CDR2 ANQGSEA. V shed 6 bases and J 6 bases; nucleotides not matched to a gene: 8. What was sequenced was blood. The clonotype comes from a woman in her fifties or sixties in good health. The chain has TRBV29-1 and TRBJ2-7, with TRBD1 matching over 7 bases. CDR3 sequence reads: CSVDRVGGEQYF. In nucleotides, the CDR3 is TGCAGCGTAGACAGGGTAGGTGGCGAGCAGTACTTC.